Listed here is a single T cell receptor beta chain. Its antigen is not yet known. It has no much larger one-base neighbor in the sample; base qualities were not kept. This specimen comes from a study of blood T cell repertoires in COVID-19 (TCRdb year 2020). Regarding the complete study: Samples covering the acute and convalescent phases of COVID-19 were provided by collaborators in the United States, Italy and Spain. The samples were drawn from two sources: the first 160 participants of the ongoing ImmuneRACE study, and 1,000 to 1,500 subjects contributed by 6 global collaborators. The sample metadata nearly always contained a de-identified subject ID, COVID-19 status, age in years and sex. Where available, HLA class I and class II types were taken from metadata supplied by the sample provider and were not determined by assay-based typing. The repertoires were released in a freely available public database meant as a resource for research on the immune response to SARS-CoV-2. The dataset comprised deeply sampled blood TCRbeta repertoires from subjects exposed to, actively infected with, or recovered from COVID-19. The prospective study material was composed of cDNA or gDNA derived from T cells, B-cell-depleted T cells, or PBMCs.

Samples from volunteer blood donors who had recovered from COVID-19 were contributed by a second Seattle source. Each collaborating institution followed its own protocols to collect whole blood in K2EDTA tubes. For TCRbeta analysis, collaborators shipped samples in one of three forms: frozen whole blood, isolated PBMCs, or DNA extracted from either of those sample types. The CDR3 goes from the cysteine to the phenylalanine over 15 residues. The retained sequence is limited to the CDR3, 45 bases, with the frame set at the first base. The germline V gene yields LGHNA for CDR1 and YNFKEQ for CDR2. The V and J ends are trimmed by 1 base and 9 bases, leaving 13 bases between them. What the work shows at the level of the full study, not this receptor alone: The quantity of clinical and demographic metadata differed by source and by participant and was supplied without curation.

The immunoSEQ Assay, a bias-controlled multiplex PCR, was used to amplify TCRbeta CDR3 regions from genomic DNA. Per the authors' processing: Within the assay, amplification of reference gene primers was used to estimate how many nucleated cells each sample contained. To quantify the absolute abundance of each unique TCRbeta CDR3 rearrangement, sequence reads were collapsed and filtered. For each sample, productive Simpson clonality was calculated as the square root of Simpson's diversity index over productive rearrangements. In its TCRdb copy, this immuneACCESS table keeps in-frame sequences only and misses some clones. Where compared with another copy, unresolved V genes explain less than half of these, and the others have no known cause. V and J calls and clone size are as listed in that table; D and trimming were resolved from the DNA. The sample has 150,000 to 200,000 clones on record, 80% to 90% of them singletons. In total, the top ten clones hold more than 7.5% of the sample.

This sequence uses TRBV4-2 and TRBJ1-6, with no reliable assignment of the D segment. The specimen was peripheral blood. This clonotype was sampled from a man aged 40-49 years who had recovered from COVID-19. The nucleotide sequence reads as follows: TGTGCCAGCAGCCAAGGAGACGGAGTCGGTTCACCCCTCCACTTT. Translation gives CASSQGDGVGSPLHF.